These T cell receptor beta chains were read from a single sample in a study of shared clonotypes between healthy human individuals. Sequencing was performed with immunoSEQ multiplex PCR; in TCRdb, only in-frame clones are kept and a portion is missing. The repertoire holds fewer than 550,000 clones, nearly 80% seen once, with around 12% in the top ten. The sample comprised PBMCs. Receptors were obtained from a woman aged 40 to 55 in good health. Some clones in this sample may be carry-over from other donors' samples. The CDR3 runs from the conserved cysteine through the conserved F or W. D genes are given only for firm matches. Clone size, where shown, is once, few, many, or a class for clones that have expanded.

d_call: TRBD2
clone_size: -
j_call: TRBJ2-7
v_call: TRBV28
cdr3_aa: CASSRLAGPLDEQYF
cdr3_nt: TGTGCCAGCAGCCGTCTAGCGGGGCCTCTTGACGAGCAGTACTTC

d_call: -
clone_size: -
j_call: TRBJ1-1
v_call: TRBV10-3
cdr3_aa: CAIRGQSTNTEAFF
cdr3_nt: TGTGCCATCAGAGGACAGTCGACGAACACTGAAGCTTTCTTT

d_call: TRBD1
clone_size: -
j_call: TRBJ1-1
v_call: TRBV6-1
cdr3_aa: CASRDRDRVEAFF
cdr3_nt: TGTGCCAGCAGGGATCGAGACAGGGTTGAAGCTTTCTTT

d_call: -
clone_size: -
j_call: TRBJ1-2
v_call: TRBV7-2
cdr3_aa: CASSLYTGPYYGYTF
cdr3_nt: TGTGCCAGCAGCTTATATACCGGGCCGTACTATGGCTACACCTTC

d_call: TRBD1
clone_size: many
j_call: TRBJ1-5
v_call: TRBV2
cdr3_aa: CASRRDRNQPQHF
cdr3_nt: TGTGCCAGCAGACGGGACAGAAATCAGCCCCAGCATTTT

d_call: -
clone_size: -
j_call: TRBJ2-1
v_call: TRBV7-3
cdr3_aa: CASSSEGQVYNEQFF
cdr3_nt: TGTGCCAGCAGCTCCGAAGGGCAGGTCTACAATGAGCAGTTCTTC

d_call: -
clone_size: -
j_call: TRBJ1-6
v_call: TRBV30
cdr3_aa: CAWRPGNNSPLHF
cdr3_nt: TGTGCCTGGAGACCGGGAAATAATTCACCCCTCCACTTT

d_call: TRBD1
clone_size: -
j_call: TRBJ2-7
v_call: TRBV23-1
cdr3_aa: CATGTANLYEQYF
cdr3_nt: TGCGCCACCGGGACAGCGAACCTCTACGAGCAGTACTTC

d_call: -
clone_size: once
j_call: TRBJ2-7
v_call: TRBV5-1
cdr3_aa: CASSLNRVSYEQYF
cdr3_nt: TGCGCCAGCAGCTTGAACAGGGTCTCCTACGAGCAGTACTTC

d_call: -
clone_size: -
j_call: TRBJ2-3
v_call: TRBV5-4
cdr3_aa: CASSLGGRGSSTDTQYF
cdr3_nt: TGTGCCAGCAGCTTGGGAGGGCGGGGTTCTAGCACAGATACGCAGTATTTT

d_call: -
clone_size: many
j_call: TRBJ2-7
v_call: TRBV28
cdr3_aa: CASSLQGTRSYEQYF
cdr3_nt: TGTGCCAGCAGTTTACAGGGAACGAGGTCCTACGAGCAGTACTTC